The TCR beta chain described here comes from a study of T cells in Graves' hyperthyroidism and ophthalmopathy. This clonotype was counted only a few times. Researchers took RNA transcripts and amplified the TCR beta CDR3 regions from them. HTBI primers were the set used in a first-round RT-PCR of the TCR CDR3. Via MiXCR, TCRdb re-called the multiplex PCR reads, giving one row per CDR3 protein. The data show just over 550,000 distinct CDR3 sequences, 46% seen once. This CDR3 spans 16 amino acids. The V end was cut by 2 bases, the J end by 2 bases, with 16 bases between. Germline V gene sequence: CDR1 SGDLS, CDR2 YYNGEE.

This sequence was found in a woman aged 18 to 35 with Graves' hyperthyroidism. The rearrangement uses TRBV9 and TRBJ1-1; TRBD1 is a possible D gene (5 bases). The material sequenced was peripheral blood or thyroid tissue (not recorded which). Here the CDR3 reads CASSVTPSDINTEAFF. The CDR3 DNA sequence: TGTGCCAGCAGCGTTACACCATCGGACATTAACACTGAAGCTTTCTTT.